These 17 T cell receptor beta chains came from one sample sequenced in a study of T-cell reconstitution after alpha-beta-depleted transplantation in children. Molecular barcoding with unique molecular identifiers was used for the TCRbeta library. TCRdb reprocessed the PCR reads with MiXCR, giving one entry per CDR3 protein. The sample shows around 580,000 distinct CDR3 sequences, 23% of them seen only once. This sample comprised PBMCs, mostly from graft donor cells, obtained 360 days after TCRalphabeta/CD19-depleted stem cell transplant. The source of these receptors is a boy less than two years old who had a stem cell transplant for acute myeloid leukemia, so the T cells may come from the graft donor.

V and J are TRBV6-4 and TRBJ2-1; 7 nucleotides match TRBD2. The CDR3 sequence is 13 residues long. J lost 6 bases, V lost 5 bases, and 4 bases had no gene match. Germline V gene lookup returns CDR1 MRHNA and CDR2 SNTAGT. The DNA for the CDR3 is TGTGCCAGCAGTTGGGGGGAGGGCAATGAGCAGTTCTTC. Protein: CASSWGEGNEQFF.

CDR3 nucleotide sequence: TGCAGTGCTACCCCGGGACAGGGGGTTCGTGAAAAACTGTTTTTT. Amino acids: CSATPGQGVREKLFF. The chain has TRBV20-1 and TRBJ1-4; TRBD1 aligns across 11 bases. V gave up 4 bases and J gave up 7 bases; unmatched junction bases: 8. This CDR3 spans 15 amino acids. Germline V lookup: CDR1 DFQATT, CDR2 SNEGSKA (reference sequence).

The CDR3 DNA reads TGTGCCAGCAGCTTGGGGACTAGCGGTGCTAGCACAGATACGCAGTATTTT. Amino acid sequence: CASSLGTSGASTDTQYF. The genes are TRBV7-2 and TRBJ2-3, with TRBD2 matching over 11 bases. The germline gives CDR1 SGHTA, CDR2 FQGNSA. This CDR3 comprises 17 residues. Trimming cost V 3 bases and J 0 bases; bases outside gene matches: 5.

This clonotype has ten or more counts. V gene TRBV7-9 combines with J gene TRBJ2-1; D is perhaps TRBD1 (6 bases). CDR1 SEHNR and CDR2 FQNEAQ come from the germline V gene (reference sequence). There are 16 residues in the CDR3. Trimming removed 5 bases from V and 1 base from J, with 15 bases in between. The CDR3 DNA is TGTGCCAGCAGCCGTTCCGGGACACCTTCCTACAATGAGCAGTTCTTC. It yields the protein CASSRSGTPSYNEQFF.

DNA for the CDR3: TGTGCCAGCAGTGCATCCCAGGGGCGCAAAAGTTCCTACGAGCAGTACGTC. Protein: CASSASQGRKSSYEQYV. This chain joins TRBV6-4 and TRBJ2-7, with D maybe TRBD1 (6 bases). The germline gives CDR1 MRHNA, CDR2 SNTAGT. Trimming cost V 4 bases and J 1 base, with 20 bases left between them. The CDR3 sequence is 17 residues long.

The genes are TRBV3-1 and TRBJ2-7; possibly TRBD2 for D (5 bases). V was shortened by 1 base and J by 6 bases, with 13 bases between the two germline ends. The CDR3 extends over 14 amino acids. Germline CDR1 LGHDT, CDR2 YNNKEL (reference sequence). CDR3 in amino acids: CASSQGRSFSEQYV. The DNA for the CDR3 is TGTGCCAGCAGCCAAGGGAGGTCTTTCTCCGAGCAGTACGTC.

This clonotype was seen a few times. The V gene is TRBV21-1, the J gene TRBJ2-7; TRBD1 is the table's D call and was not checked against the DNA. TRBV21-1 represents a pseudogene. The CDR3 totals 10 residues. CDR3 bases: TGTGCCCACCACAGGGAGCGACAGTACTTC. Protein product: CAHHRERQYF.

This clonotype was counted many times. The chain combines TRBV7-2 with TRBJ2-7; no reliable D call. The CDR3 covers 13 residues. V lost 5 bases and J lost 2, with 10 bases in between. Germline V gene sequence: CDR1 SGHTA, CDR2 FQGNSA. The CDR3: CASSAERAYEQYF. DNA for the CDR3: TGTGCCAGCAGCGCGGAACGGGCCTACGAGCAGTACTTC.

This clonotype was counted many times. The genes are TRBV6-5 and TRBJ2-7; D may be TRBD1 (5 bases). Germline V gene lookup returns CDR1 MNHEY and CDR2 SVGAGI. The CDR3 totals 14 residues. Trimming took 2 bases from V and 6 from J, leaving 14 bases between them. CDR3 amino acids: CASSYPKGVGEQYF. The CDR3 DNA follows: TGTGCCAGCAGTTACCCGAAAGGGGTTGGCGAGCAGTACTTC.

The rearrangement uses TRBV5-5 and TRBJ1-2; 7 nucleotides agree with TRBD1. The CDR3 length is 15 residues. Germline CDR1 reads SGHKS; CDR2 reads YYEKEE (reference sequence). V trimming: 3 bases; J trimming: 4 bases; junction bases outside the gene matches: 9. As DNA, the CDR3 is TGTGCCAGCAGCTCTAAGGGGGCGCAACCCTATGGCTACACCTTC. Its protein is CASSSKGAQPYGYTF.

J is TRBJ1-4 and V is TRBV29-1, with TRBD1 matching 7 bases. Germline V gene lookup returns CDR1 SQVTM and CDR2 ANQGSEA. The CDR3 loop spans 12 amino acids. The CDR3 is CTYRGLDEKLFF. CDR3 in DNA: TGCACCTACAGGGGCTTGGATGAAAAACTGTTTTTT. Based on the CDR3 plus reference TRBV29-1 and TRBJ1-4, the full variable domain is SAVISQKPSRDICQRGTSLTIQCQVDSQVTMMFWYRQQPGQSLTLIATANQGSEATYESGFVIDKFPISRPNLTFSTLTVSNMSPEDSSIYLCTYRGLDEKLFFGSGTQLSVL.

This clonotype occurred a few times. The chain carries TRBV7-2 and TRBJ2-3; D possibly uses TRBD1 or TRBD2 (6 bases each). The CDR3 runs to 16 residues. In germline, CDR1 is SGHTA, CDR2 FQGNSA. Deletions cut 1 base from V and 2 bases from J, with 13 bases between. The CDR3 bases are TGTGCCAGCAGCTTAGTGGTCGGGGGCTTCACAGATACGCAGTATTTT. Protein product: CASSLVVGGFTDTQYF.

V and J are TRBV12-3 or TRBV12-4 and TRBJ2-5; TRBD2 matches 10 bases. The trim removed 7 bases at V and 5 bases at J, leaving 7 bases unmatched. The CDR3 spans 14 residues. CDR3 protein: CASNLGLASETQYF. In nucleotides, the CDR3 is TGTGCCAGCAACCTGGGACTAGCGAGCGAGACCCAGTACTTC.

With respect to this clonotype: A read error is likely, as this CDR3 ends without the conserved phenylalanine or tryptophan. This chain uses TRBV25-1 with TRBJ1-4; D call uncertain. Trimming cost V 8 bases and J 13 bases, with 17 bases left between them. Germline V gene sequence: CDR1 MGHDK, CDR2 SYGVNS. The CDR3 runs to 12 residues. CDR3 protein: CASSWESAGLFS. The CDR3 DNA reads TGTGCCAGCTCGTGGGAATCGGCTGGACTGTTTTCT.

The chain uses TRBV20-1 and TRBJ2-2; 7 bases are a match to TRBD1. The V segment lost 6 bases and the J segment 4 bases; nucleotides outside the gene matches: 5. The CDR3 has 13 amino acids. Germline V CDR1 and CDR2: DFQATT, SNEGSKA (reference sequence). In nucleotides, the CDR3 is TGCAGTGCCGAGGGACAGCCCACCGGGGAGCTGTTTTTT. Residues: CSAEGQPTGELFF.

The gene calls are TRBV12-3 or TRBV12-4 and TRBJ2-5, with D possibly called TRBD1 or TRBD2 (5 bases each). The CDR3 length is 14 residues. Trimming stripped 5 bases from V and 2 bases from J, with 12 bases between. CDR3 residues: CASSHGGSQETQYF. The CDR3 DNA reads TGTGCCAGCAGTCATGGGGGTTCGCAAGAGACCCAGTACTTC.

This clonotype turned up a few times. The rearrangement joins TRBV4-1 to TRBJ2-1, with D hard to call. With 0 bases removed from V and 5 bases from J, the gap between germline ends came to 8 bases. CDR1 MGHRA and CDR2 YSYEKL come from the germline V gene. The CDR3 is 14 amino acids. As DNA, the CDR3 is TGCGCCAGCAGCCAAGACCTGATTAACAATGAGCAGTTCTTC. The encoded protein is CASSQDLINNEQFF.